Shown below are 26 T cell receptor beta chains from a single sample sequenced in a study of blood T cell repertoires in COVID-19. Only in-frame clones appear in the TCRdb table, and some are missing; sequencing was by immunoSEQ multiplex PCR. The sample carries some 110,000 clones, 70% to 85% recorded once. Source material: peripheral blood. These TCRs come from a woman aged 55 to 70 with acute or convalescent COVID-19.

The CDR3 nucleotides read TGCAGCGCCGGGACAGGGTGGGATTCACCCCTCCACTTT. Translating it yields CSAGTGWDSPLHF. The chain links TRBV29-1 to TRBJ1-6, with 9 bases fitting TRBD1. CDR3 size: 13 residues. Germline V gives CDR1 SQVTM, CDR2 ANQGSEA. Trimming removed 7 bases from V and 8 bases from J; junction bases left unmatched: 6.

This clone turned up a few times. This chain uses TRBV6-1 with TRBJ1-3; D perhaps matches TRBD1 (5 bases). The CDR3 is 13 residues long. V was pared by 2 bases and J by 3 bases, with 5 bases between. The germline V gene encodes CDR1 MNHNS and CDR2 SASEGT. The CDR3 protein is CASSEQGGNTIYF. Here the CDR3 DNA reads TGTGCCAGCAGTGAACAGGGTGGAAACACCATATATTTT.

The chain combines TRBV5-1 with TRBJ2-1; 12 bases line up with TRBD2. Germline-derived CDR1 and CDR2 are SGHRS and YFSETQ. Trimming cost V 4 bases and J 6 bases; bases outside gene matches: 5. CDR3 length equals 15 residues. As DNA, the CDR3 is TGCGCCAGCAGCAACCTAGCGGGAGGGGCCAATGAGCAGTTCTTC. It codes for CASSNLAGGANEQFF.

This clone was picked up one time. The CDR3: CASLWSSYNSPLHF. The CDR3 coding sequence is TGTGCCAGCTTATGGAGCTCCTATAATTCACCCCTCCACTTT. V gene TRBV6-5 combines with J gene TRBJ1-6, with D unresolved. CDR1 is MNHEY and CDR2 is SVGAGI in the germline V gene. Trimming cost V 8 bases and J 0 bases, with 8 bases left between them. The CDR3 totals 14 residues.

Here the CDR3 reads CASSFQSTDTQYF. Here the CDR3 DNA reads TGTGCCAGCAGCTTTCAGAGCACAGATACGCAGTATTTT. The genes are TRBV7-2 and TRBJ2-3; D unclear. Germline assignment: CDR1 SGHTA and CDR2 FQGNSA. V lost 3 bases and J 0 bases, leaving 4 bases between the germline ends. CDR3 size: 13 residues.

This chain connects TRBV12-5 to TRBJ1-1; D not certain. The ends were cut back, 3 bases at V and 0 bases at J, with 14 bases in the middle. The CDR3 has 16 residues. Germline CDR1 and CDR2: LGHNT and FRNRAP. CDR3 protein: CASGFVDRGVNTEAFF. As DNA, the CDR3 is TGTGCTAGTGGTTTCGTGGATAGAGGAGTGAACACTGAAGCTTTCTTT.

V usage is TRBV6-1 and J usage is TRBJ2-7; 8 bases map to TRBD1. CDR1 MNHNS and CDR2 SASEGT come from the germline V gene. V lost 3 bases, J lost 4 bases, and 8 bases stayed unmatched. The CDR3 spans 15 residues. CDR3 in amino acids: CASSEGSTGEYEQYF. CDR3 bases: TGTGCCAGCAGTGAGGGATCGACAGGGGAGTACGAGCAGTACTTC.

In this sample, this clone turned up a few times. The same CDR3 can be traced to other DNA sequences in this sample. DNA for the CDR3: TGTGCCAGCAGTTCAGGATCCGAGCAGTACTTC. Translation gives CASSSGSEQYF. This sequence joins TRBV2 and TRBJ2-7; D is ambiguous. The CDR3 has 11 residues. Germline CDR1 reads SNHLY; CDR2 reads FYNNEI. Trimming took off 5 bases at V and 6 bases at J, with 8 bases between the two ends.

The chain couples TRBV6-5 to TRBJ2-7; D is uncertain. The ends were cut back, 4 bases at V and 5 bases at J, with 3 bases in the middle. The CDR3 totals 10 residues. Germline V gene lookup returns CDR1 MNHEY and CDR2 SVGAGI. In nucleotides, the CDR3 is TGTGCCAGCAGTTCTAACGAGCAGTACTTC. The encoded protein is CASSSNEQYF.

J is TRBJ2-1 and V is TRBV7-3; 8 bases are a match to TRBD2. The ends lost 2 bases at V and 1 base at J; junction bases unmatched: 1. This CDR3 comprises 15 residues. Germline CDR1 SGHTA, CDR2 FQGTGA. The DNA for the CDR3 is TGTGCCAGCAGCTTACAGCGGGGGTCCTACAATGAGCAGTTCTTC. This gives the protein CASSLQRGSYNEQFF.

J is TRBJ1-2 and V is TRBV28; 8 nucleotides line up with TRBD1. The V gene's germline CDR1 is MDHEN and CDR2 SYDVKM. V dropped 4 bases and J dropped 9; count of bases not matched to a gene: 7. This CDR3 spans 13 amino acids. The CDR3 sequence: CASSSRRGRRYTF. Written as DNA, the CDR3 is TGTGCCAGCAGTTCCCGCAGGGGGCGACGCTACACCTTC.

The chain is built from TRBV29-1 and TRBJ1-2, with D possibly being TRBD1 (6 bases). The CDR3 extends over 14 amino acids. The germline CDR1 and CDR2 sequences are SQVTM and ANQGSEA. V gave up 4 bases and J gave up 4 bases, with 16 bases separating them. CDR3 loop: CSVVGALLGYGYTF. CDR3 nucleotides: TGCAGCGTTGTGGGGGCCCTTTTGGGCTATGGCTACACCTTC.

The chain employs TRBV19 and TRBJ1-5; D is ambiguous. V was pared by 0 bases and J by 3 bases, with 12 bases between. This CDR3 has 16 residues. CDR1 and CDR2 (germline): LNHDA, SQIVND (reference sequence). The CDR3 sequence is CASSIDPRIPNQPQHF. DNA of the CDR3: TGTGCCAGTAGTATAGACCCCAGGATCCCCAATCAGCCCCAGCATTTT.

The rearrangement joins TRBV3-1 (or the pseudogene TRBV3-2) to TRBJ1-1, with D perhaps TRBD1 (6 bases). V lost 4 bases to trimming and J lost 5 bases, with 14 bases between them. The CDR3 totals 14 residues. Germline CDR1 LGHDT, CDR2 YNNKEL (reference sequence). CDR3 amino acids: CASSPGTGLTEAFF. For the CDR3, the DNA is TGTGCCAGCAGCCCTGGAACAGGGTTAACTGAAGCTTTCTTT.

The V and J genes are TRBV5-5 and TRBJ2-7; 9 bases are shared with TRBD1. Trimming at V came to 4 bases and at J to 4 bases, leaving 12 bases not matched to a gene. This CDR3 is 16 amino acids long. Germline-derived CDR1 and CDR2 are SGHKS and YYEKEE (reference sequence). Here the CDR3 DNA reads TGTGCCAGCAGCGCCGGGGACAGGGCATTCAGGTACGAGCAGTACTTC. Its translation: CASSAGDRAFRYEQYF.

The CDR3 loop reads CASSLGRQTPYGYTF. The CDR3 DNA reads as TGCGCCAGCAGCTTAGGCCGACAGACTCCCTATGGCTACACCTTC. The J gene is TRBJ1-2, the V gene TRBV5-1; the D gene is possibly TRBD1 (5 bases). Between the trimmed V and J ends, which lost 2 bases and 4 bases, there was a span of 15 bases. Germline-derived CDR1 and CDR2 are SGHRS and YFSETQ. The CDR3 length is 15 residues.

V and J are TRBV10-3 and TRBJ1-1; TRBD1 matches 8 bases. Germline CDR1 and CDR2: ENHRY and SYGVKD. The junction had 8 bases not matched to a gene; V was cut back by 4 bases and J by 7 bases. This CDR3 is 14 amino acids long. CDR3 bases: TGTGCCATCAGTGTGACAGGGGTTGATGGTGAAGCTTTCTTT. Protein product: CAISVTGVDGEAFF.

CDR3 sequence reads: CASSQGGRAGEVYEQYF. CDR3 DNA: TGTGCCAGCAGCCAAGGAGGTCGGGCGGGGGAAGTTTACGAGCAGTACTTC. The chain is built from TRBV5-4 and TRBJ2-7; 7 positions match TRBD2. The CDR3 loop spans 17 amino acids. CDR1 and CDR2 (germline): SGHNT, YYREEE (reference sequence). After removal of 4 bases from V and 4 bases from J, the junction contained 17 bases not matched to a gene.

The chain uses TRBV6-5 and TRBJ1-3, with D perhaps matching TRBD1 (5 bases). The CDR3 is 15 amino acids. V was shortened by 0 bases and J by 0 bases, with 6 bases between the two germline ends. Germline V gene lookup returns CDR1 MNHEY and CDR2 SVGAGI. As DNA, the CDR3 is TGTGCCAGCAGTTACTCACAGGACTCTGGAAACACCATATATTTT. Residues: CASSYSQDSGNTIYF.

V gene TRBV21-1 combines with J gene TRBJ2-7; the listed D gene, TRBD1, was not tested against the DNA. TRBV21-1 has pseudogene status. This CDR3 has 16 residues. In DNA form, the CDR3 reads TGTGCCAGCAGCAAGGCCCCCGGGACAGGGGAGTGTAAGCAGTACTTC. This codes for CASSKAPGTGECKQYF.

This rearrangement joins TRBV27 to TRBJ1-1; TRBD1 agrees at 7 bases. Germline-derived CDR1 and CDR2 are MNHEY and SMNVEV (reference sequence). V shed 6 bases and J 0 bases; nucleotides not matched to a gene: 13. The CDR3 runs 17 residues. CDR3 sequence reads: CASSPGQSRYMNTEAFF. DNA for the CDR3: TGTGCCAGCAGCCCGGGACAGTCTAGATACATGAACACTGAAGCTTTCTTT.

The V call is TRBV3-1 (or the pseudogene TRBV3-2), the J call TRBJ1-4; D not certain. Per germline, CDR1 LGHDT and CDR2 YNNKEL (reference sequence). CDR3 length: 13 residues. Trimming took 4 bases from V and 6 from J, leaving 9 bases between them. The DNA for the CDR3 is TGTGCCAGCAGCCCGAGCCGGGATGAAAAACTGTTTTTT. Protein sequence: CASSPSRDEKLFF.

The rearrangement uses TRBV4-1 and TRBJ2-7, with a possible D match to TRBD2 (7 bases). The CDR3 is 17 residues long. Trimming removed 4 bases from V and 6 bases from J, with 25 bases in between. Germline V gives CDR1 MGHRA, CDR2 YSYEKL. The CDR3 bases are TGCGCCAGCAGCCTCAAAGGGGGGAGAAGCGGGATGTCCGAGCAGTACTTC. Amino acids: CASSLKGGRSGMSEQYF.

A few counts support this clone. This chain links TRBV27 with TRBJ1-5, with D possibly being TRBD1 (6 bases). The length of the CDR3 is 13 residues. From germline, CDR1 is MNHEY and CDR2 SMNVEV (reference sequence). The V end was cut by 3 bases, the J end by 6 bases, with 9 bases between. The CDR3 is CASSFTGRQPQHF. The CDR3 bases are TGTGCCAGCAGTTTCACAGGGCGTCAGCCCCAGCATTTT.

This clone occurred a few times. V gene TRBV27 combines with J gene TRBJ1-5; weak D call: TRBD1 (5 bases). Germline CDR1 and CDR2: MNHEY and SMNVEV (reference sequence). Trimming took off 4 bases at V and 1 base at J, with 17 bases between the two ends. The CDR3 runs 17 residues. The CDR3 region has the DNA TGTGCCAGCAGTTCCGTGGCAGGGCGGGACAGCAATCAGCCCCAGCATTTT. This encodes CASSSVAGRDSNQPQHF.

This chain links TRBV5-6 with TRBJ2-7; 8 nucleotides agree with TRBD2. V lost 0 bases and J lost 3; bases outside the gene matches: 5. Germline V gene lookup returns CDR1 SGHDT and CDR2 YYEEEE. This CDR3 is built from 15 residues. The CDR3 nucleotides read TGTGCCAGCAGCTTGGGGGCTAGCGGGTTCTACGAGCAGTACTTC. Its protein is CASSLGASGFYEQYF. Variable domain in full (rest from reference TRBV5-6 and TRBJ2-7): DAGVTQSPTHLIKTRGQQVTLRCSPKSGHDTVSWYQQALGQGPQFIFQYYEEEERQRGNFPDRFSGHQFPNYSSELNVNALLLGDSALYLCASSLGASGFYEQYFGPGTRLTVT.